Below, 22 T cell receptor beta chains from the same sample are listed, as sequenced in a study of blood T cell repertoires in COVID-19. Assay used: immunoSEQ multiplex PCR; TCRdb lists only in-frame clones, some missing. The sample contains about 180,000 clones, 70% to 85% of which appear only once. Sequenced material: peripheral blood. All receptors derive from a human donor in a cohort sampled during active COVID-19.

The chain is built from TRBV6-5 and TRBJ1-1; D perhaps matches TRBD1 (6 bases). Germline CDR1 is MNHEY and CDR2 is SVGAGI. The CDR3 contains 16 residues. Trimming took 4 bases from V and 3 from J, leaving 18 bases between them. The CDR3 bases are TGTGCCAGCAGTTCAGAGAGGGGTAGACAGGACACTGAAGCTTTCTTT. It yields the protein CASSSERGRQDTEAFF.

This clone was found once. The rearrangement uses TRBV5-6 and TRBJ2-5; D is uncertain. The ends were cut back, 3 bases at V and 5 bases at J, with 5 bases in the middle. The CDR3 sequence is 11 residues long. From germline, CDR1 is SGHDT and CDR2 YYEEEE. The DNA of the CDR3 is TGTGCCAGCAGCTCTTCGGAGACCCAGTACTTC. Translating it yields CASSSSETQYF.

The rearrangement uses TRBV7-6 and TRBJ2-3, with a tentative D call TRBD2 (6 bases). Trimming pared 1 base from V and 4 bases from J, leaving 9 bases between. The germline V gene has CDR1 SGHVS and CDR2 FNYEAQ. The CDR3 extends over 14 amino acids. Here the CDR3 DNA reads TGTGCCAGCAGCTTAGAGCCGGGGGCAGATACGCAGTATTTT. Translated, it gives CASSLEPGADTQYF.

About this clone itself: At one of its ends the junction is not consistent with the germline gene, which may arise from a read error. The CDR3 sequence: CASTVGHVGFGYTF. DNA for the CDR3: TGTGCCAGCACCGTAGGGCATGTGGGCTTTGGCTACACCTTC. V and J are TRBV9 and TRBJ1-2; D ambiguous. Germline V gives CDR1 SGDLS, CDR2 YYNGEE. This CDR3 has 14 residues.

This clone was detected once. The rearrangement links TRBV7-9 to TRBJ2-1; 10 bases align to TRBD2. Germline V gene sequence: CDR1 SEHNR, CDR2 FQNEAQ (reference sequence). The CDR3 contains 16 residues. The V segment lost 5 bases and the J segment 2 bases; nucleotides outside the gene matches: 6. CDR3 in DNA: TGTGCCAGCAGCCCCCCTAGCGGGGGAACCTACAATGAGCAGTTCTTC. This translates into CASSPPSGGTYNEQFF.

The chain carries TRBV6-5 and TRBJ2-7, with D unresolved. Deletions cut 8 bases from V and 4 bases from J, with 18 bases between. This CDR3 has 14 residues. Germline V gene lookup returns CDR1 MNHEY and CDR2 SVGAGI. The chain's CDR3 is CASHTVRSAYEQYF. The CDR3 DNA reads TGTGCCAGCCACACGGTCCGGAGCGCATACGAGCAGTACTTC.

This rearrangement joins TRBV24-1 to TRBJ1-2; 7 bases are shared with TRBD1. J lost 8 bases, V lost 4 bases, and 9 bases had no gene match. Germline-derived CDR1 and CDR2 are KGHDR and SFDVKD. CDR3 length: 14 residues. The CDR3 sequence is CATSDADRESGYTF. The CDR3 region has the DNA TGTGCCACCAGTGACGCCGACAGGGAATCCGGCTACACCTTC.

This clone was found once. V and J are TRBV7-9 and TRBJ1-2, with 8 positions matching TRBD1. CDR1 and CDR2 (germline): SEHNR, FQNEAQ (reference sequence). V was clipped by 3 bases and J by 8 bases; unmatched bases: 5. CDR3 size: 13 residues. In nucleotides, the CDR3 is TGTGCCAGCAGCTTGTCTGGACAGGGCGGCTACACCTTC. Translated: CASSLSGQGGYTF.

The CDR3 sequence: CATSRGADRGYTF. CDR3 bases: TGTGCCACCAGCAGAGGGGCGGACAGGGGCTACACCTTC. The chain is built from TRBV15 and TRBJ1-2; 7 bases align to TRBD1. This CDR3 contains 13 residues. Losses at the gene ends were 1 base for V and 8 bases for J; bases not matched to a gene: 4. CDR1 and CDR2 (germline): LNHNV, YYDKDF (reference sequence).

The chain carries TRBV5-1 and TRBJ2-7; TRBD1 agrees at 9 bases. The CDR3 extends over 16 amino acids. Germline trimming cut 1 base from V and 0 bases from J; bases unmatched to any gene: 5. Germline V gives CDR1 SGHRS, CDR2 YFSETQ. CDR3 in DNA: TGCGCCAGCAGCTTGACAGGGGGCCAGAACTCCTACGAGCAGTACTTC. Translation gives CASSLTGGQNSYEQYF.

The chain employs TRBV5-1 and TRBJ2-7, with 7 bases identical to TRBD1. V shed 3 bases and J 6 bases; nucleotides not matched to a gene: 12. This CDR3 spans 15 amino acids. CDR1 and CDR2 (germline): SGHRS, YFSETQ. CDR3 in DNA: TGCGCCAGCAGCTCTCTCGGGACAGCTACCACCGAGCAGTACTTC. Protein: CASSSLGTATTEQYF.

This chain links TRBV29-1 with TRBJ2-5; TRBD2 matches at 9 bases. Germline V CDR1 and CDR2: SQVTM, ANQGSEA. The V segment lost 4 bases and the J segment 4 bases; nucleotides outside the gene matches: 7. The CDR3 is made up of 14 amino acids. In nucleotides, the CDR3 is TGCAGCGTTGGTGTAGCGGGGGAGCGAGAGACCCAGTACTTC. Translation: CSVGVAGERETQYF.

This clone was observed once. The chain links TRBV12-5 to TRBJ1-5, with a tentative D call TRBD1 (6 bases). The ends were cut back, 6 bases at V and 0 bases at J, with 9 bases in the middle. The CDR3 runs to 14 residues. Germline V gene lookup returns CDR1 LGHNT and CDR2 FRNRAP. The CDR3 sequence: CASGGDISNQPQHF. The CDR3 DNA sequence: TGTGCTAGTGGAGGGGACATTAGCAATCAGCCCCAGCATTTT.

The gene calls are TRBV5-1 and TRBJ2-1; 8 bases map to TRBD1. There are 17 residues in the CDR3. Per germline, CDR1 SGHRS and CDR2 YFSETQ. The V and J ends lost 0 bases and 8 bases, in that order; junction bases with no gene match: 13. The CDR3 nucleotides are TGCGCCAGCAGCTTGGTTATAGTTGGGCAGGGGGCTGATGAGCAGTTCTTC. Residues: CASSLVIVGQGADEQFF.

The chain has TRBV18 and TRBJ2-5; perhaps TRBD1 as D (5 bases). CDR3 size: 12 residues. Germline loops: CDR1 KGHSH, CDR2 LQKENI. V lost 2 bases and J 5 bases, leaving 6 bases between the germline ends. The CDR3 spells CASSPSGETQYF. As DNA, the CDR3 is TGTGCCAGCTCACCATCAGGGGAGACCCAGTACTTC.

The chain links TRBV11-2 to TRBJ2-7, with TRBD2 matching over 11 bases. The CDR3 loop spans 15 amino acids. CDR1 SGHAT and CDR2 FQNNGV come from the germline V gene. J lost 6 bases, V lost 6 bases, and 10 bases had no gene match. CDR3 sequence (DNA): TGTGCCAGCAGACACAGACTAGCGGGGTTCGGCGAGCAGTACTTC. This sequence encodes CASRHRLAGFGEQYF.

The chain recombines TRBV6-2 or TRBV6-3 with TRBJ1-2; TRBD1 is a possible D gene (6 bases). V was cut by 0 bases and J by 8 bases, with 19 bases left in between. The CDR3 length is 16 residues. The germline V gene encodes CDR1 MNHEY and CDR2 SVGEGT. Here the CDR3 DNA reads TGTGCCAGCAGTTACTCGGAGGTCATGTTCACAGGGGGCTACACCTTC. This codes for CASSYSEVMFTGGYTF.

In this sample, this clone turned up a few times. The rearrangement joins TRBV7-8 to TRBJ2-4, with a weak D call TRBD1 (6 bases). The CDR3 has 14 amino acids. In germline, CDR1 is SGHVS, CDR2 FQNEAQ. Trimming cost V 2 bases and J 5 bases, with 10 bases left between them. CDR3 in amino acids: CASSLRRTENIQYF. DNA of the CDR3: TGTGCCAGCAGCTTAAGAAGGACAGAAAACATTCAGTACTTC.

The rearrangement links TRBV5-1 to TRBJ1-2; 8 bases align to TRBD1. Germline CDR1 and CDR2: SGHRS and YFSETQ. The CDR3 sequence is 17 residues long. V dropped 5 bases and J dropped 4; count of bases not matched to a gene: 16. The CDR3 sequence is CASRTTPGTGLGYGYTF. The DNA for the CDR3 is TGCGCCAGCAGAACCACCCCAGGGACAGGTTTGGGCTATGGCTACACCTTC. The full variable domain, completed using reference TRBV5-1 and TRBJ1-2, is KAGVTQTPRYLIKTRGQQVTLSCSPISGHRSVSWYQQTPGQGLQFLFEYFSETQRNKGNFPGRFSGRQFSNSRSEMNVSTLELGDSALYLCASRTTPGTGLGYGYTFGSGTRLTVV.

This clone was seen just once. The genes are TRBV6-6 and TRBJ2-7; 8 positions agree with TRBD1. Trimming took 2 bases from V and 6 from J; bases not matched to a gene: 9. The length of the CDR3 is 15 residues. Germline V CDR1 and CDR2: MNHNY, SVGAGI (reference sequence). The CDR3 region is CASSYGGQGSSEQYF. CDR3 in DNA: TGTGCCAGCAGTTACGGCGGACAGGGATCCAGCGAGCAGTACTTC.

The V and J genes are TRBV7-9 and TRBJ1-5, with no clear D. V shed 1 base and J shed 6 bases, with 7 bases lying between them. Germline loops: CDR1 SEHNR, CDR2 FQNEAQ (reference sequence). The CDR3 contains 13 residues. CDR3 region: CASSLVGGQPQHF. The CDR3 bases are TGTGCCAGCAGCTTAGTCGGCGGTCAGCCCCAGCATTTT.

The CDR3 sequence is CASSRQGNYGYTF. The CDR3 nucleotides read TGTGCCAGCAGCCGACAGGGCAACTATGGCTACACCTTC. The genes are TRBV13 and TRBJ1-2; 7 bases line up with TRBD1. This CDR3 is built from 13 residues. Per the germline V gene, CDR1 is PRHDT and CDR2 is FYEKMQ (reference sequence). Trimming took 5 bases from V and 2 from J; bases not matched to a gene: 2.